This T cell receptor (beta chain) was sequenced during a study of PD-1 blockade in classical Hodgkin lymphoma (dated by TCRdb to the early 2020s). The study in broad terms: Nivolumab dosing was 3 mg/kg intravenously every 2 weeks, continuing until either disease progression or unacceptable toxicity. To define a peripheral blood immune signature of response to PD-1 blockade in classical Hodgkin lymphoma, the study combined TCR beta sequencing with CyTOF. General study outcomes and caveats: Among trial patients, those achieving complete response had baseline diversity similar to that of newly diagnosed patients, while diversity was significantly lower in partial responders and progressors. A significant rise by C4D1 was seen in CD4+ but not CD8+ TCR diversity (p=0.0027 vs p=0.16), with the rise being most apparent in complete responders (p=0.02). Baseline TCR diversity was reported as lower in newly diagnosed patients than in healthy donors, and lower still in relapsed/refractory patients. Only a single clinical trial cohort was studied, and what caused the repertoire differences, possibly disease activity or prior therapy, remained undefined. Patients starting nivolumab less than 1 year after ASCT had lower diversity and were excluded from later analyses to avoid confounding by immune reconstitution.

V is pruned by 3 bases and J by 6 bases, leaving 7 bases of the junction without a gene match. CDR1 and CDR2, looked up from the germline V gene (reference sequence), are GTSNPN and SVGIG. The CDR3 runs 14 residues from the cysteine to the phenylalanine. Just the 42-base CDR3 DNA is kept, in frame starting at base 1. The time point label, as the study defines it: cycle 2 day 1 (C2D1) of nivolumab. Relapse after autologous stem cell transplantation had occurred in all trial patients, and cohorts A, B and C were distinguished by prior brentuximab vedotin exposure. The trial cohort included roughly 60 patients with relapsed/refractory classical Hodgkin lymphoma, and each patient had a best overall response of complete response, partial response or progressive disease. Single-agent nivolumab was administered to trial patients in the multi-cohort phase II CheckMate 205 trial. An independent review committee assessed best overall response by applying the 2007 International Working Group response criteria. PBMCs from the trial were collected at three points: immediately before nivolumab initiation (C1D1), and during therapy at cycle 2 day 1 and cycle 4 day 1. After peripheral blood was drawn into 8 mL Vacutainer Cell Preparation Tubes, PBMCs were isolated by centrifugation and then cryopreserved.

Genomic DNA was isolated using the Qiagen DNeasy kit from unsorted PBMCs as well as from negatively selected CD4+ and CD8+ fractions. TCR beta CDR3 regions were amplified by immunoSEQ multiplex PCR using primers annealing to V and J segments. A synthetic immune receptor repertoire was used to minimize amplification bias, and any residual bias was removed computationally once sequencing was done. As for the authors' bioinformatics: Repertoire diversity was quantified as the Shannon entropy index using custom Python scripts. Unsorted, CD4+ and CD8+ repertoires were analyzed separately, except for combined analyses in which CD4+ and CD8+ sequences were merged in silico. A clone was considered expanded if an increase in frequency of at least 2-fold after treatment relative to C1D1 was found, and a pseudocount of 0.5 was applied to clones undetected at baseline. Singleton clones were defined as clones with 0 or 1 copy at C1D1, and non-singleton clones were defined as clones with 2 or more copies. Clones expanded in unsorted samples were assigned a CD4+, CD8+ or unknown annotation through matching of protein sequences in sorted samples from the same patient. Wilcoxon tests on paired samples were used to test changes in diversity from C1D1 to C4D1. TCRdb's version of the immuneACCESS table is confined to in-frame rearrangements and falls short of the full clone set. An unresolved V gene accounts for under half of the shortfall where checked; the remainder is of unknown origin. V and J calls and clone size are copied from that table; D and trimming were computed from the DNA. Here the sample has tens of thousands of clones; 70% occur a single time. The top ten clones comprise 26% of the sample.

Points on this clone: Its antigen target is currently unknown. Base qualities are not provided; no much larger clone lies one nucleotide away.

The chain is encoded by TRBV30 joined to TRBJ2-1; 8 of the junction bases match TRBD2. Here the sequenced sample was peripheral blood mononuclear cells (PBMCs), taken before the second cycle of nivolumab. This sequence was found in a human donor with classical Hodgkin lymphoma. Here the CDR3 is given as CAWRMGLGGNEQFF. The DNA sequence is as follows: TGTGCCTGGAGGATGGGACTAGGGGGCAATGAGCAGTTCTTC.